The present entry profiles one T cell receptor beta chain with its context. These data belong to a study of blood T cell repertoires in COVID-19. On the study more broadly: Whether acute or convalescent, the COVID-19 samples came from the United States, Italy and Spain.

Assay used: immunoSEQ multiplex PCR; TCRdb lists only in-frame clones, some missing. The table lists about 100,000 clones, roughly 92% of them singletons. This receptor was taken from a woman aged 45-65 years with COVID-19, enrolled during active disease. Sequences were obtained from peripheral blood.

The CDR3, as DNA: TGTGCCAGCAGCTTAGAATCGCCTAGCGGGGCTTACAATGAGCAGTTCTTC. It yields the protein CASSLESPSGAYNEQFF. The chain employs TRBV7-8 and TRBJ2-1, with 9 bases lining up with TRBD2. CDR1 and CDR2 (germline): SGHVS, FQNEAQ. J lost 4 bases, V lost 1 base, and 8 bases had no gene match. This CDR3 comprises 17 residues.